These 6 T cell receptor beta chains originate from one sample sequenced in a study of blood T cell repertoires in COVID-19. Profiling relied on immunoSEQ multiplex PCR, and the TCRdb table lists in-frame clones only, not all of them. The sample contains 300,000 to 350,000 clones, roughly 88% of which appear only once. Specimen: PBMCs or T cells enriched from blood (not recorded which). These receptors came from a man younger than 45 who had recovered from COVID-19.

The rearrangement joins TRBV18 to TRBJ1-1; 7 nucleotides match TRBD1. The CDR3 length is 15 residues. Losses at the gene ends were 3 bases for V and 1 base for J; bases not matched to a gene: 5. CDR1 KGHSH and CDR2 LQKENI come from the germline V gene. The CDR3 here is CASSPDQGENTEAFF. Here the CDR3 DNA reads TGTGCCAGCTCACCTGATCAGGGGGAGAACACTGAAGCTTTCTTT.

The rearrangement joins TRBV25-1 to TRBJ1-2, with D perhaps TRBD1 (5 bases). The V end was cut by 3 bases, the J end by 5 bases, with 13 bases between. The V gene's germline CDR1 is MGHDK and CDR2 SYGVNS. The CDR3 spans 14 residues. The CDR3, as DNA: TGTGCCAGCAGTGACTGGGGCGGAACTTATGGCTACACCTTC. It is translated as CASSDWGGTYGYTF.

This chain connects TRBV4-3 to TRBJ1-1, with TRBD1 identical over 7 bases. The CDR3 has 13 residues. V lost 5 bases and J lost 3; bases outside the gene matches: 3. Looked up from germline, CDR1 is LGHNA and CDR2 is YSLEER. The CDR3 spells CASSKTGDTEAFF. The CDR3 nucleotides are TGCGCCAGCAGCAAAACAGGGGACACTGAAGCTTTCTTT.

This clone was detected only once. This chain connects TRBV12-3 or TRBV12-4 to TRBJ2-1; 7 bases align to TRBD1. The CDR3 runs to 11 residues. V lost 6 bases to trimming and J lost 12 bases; unmatched junction nucleotides: 5. The CDR3 DNA reads TGTGCCAGCAGCAGACAGGGTTTGCAGTTCTTC. Encoded protein: CASSRQGLQFF.

The CDR3 bases are TGTGCCAGCAGCGAGCCCCCCGGGACAGCAAAAAACATTCAGTACTTC. Amino acid sequence: CASSEPPGTAKNIQYF. The chain has TRBV5-8 and TRBJ2-4; TRBD1 matches at 7 bases. Per the germline V gene, CDR1 is SGHTS and CDR2 is YDEGEE. The CDR3 has 16 residues. Trimming took 4 bases from V and 4 from J; bases not matched to a gene: 11.

V and J are TRBV24-1 and TRBJ2-6; possible D gene TRBD2, 6 bases. CDR3 length equals 16 residues. Trimming removed 8 bases from V and 0 bases from J, with 13 bases in between. Germline-derived CDR1 and CDR2 are KGHDR and SFDVKD. In DNA form, the CDR3 reads TGTGCCACCAACCGGCGGGGCAGCTCTGGGGCCAACGTCCTGACTTTC. It encodes CATNRRGSSGANVLTF.